The 7 T cell receptor beta chains presented below share a single source sample, sequenced in a study of identifying expanded T cells in peripheral blood. Sequencing used immunoSEQ multiplex PCR; TCRdb keeps in-frame clones, though not all of them. The sample has fewer than 130,000 clones; roughly 89% are singletons. The sequenced material came from blood. The receptors shown here come from a person between 18 and 69 years old in good health.

The chain uses TRBV10-3 and TRBJ1-2; D is ambiguous. CDR1 and CDR2 from the germline V gene are ENHRY and SYGVKD. V was pared by 5 bases and J by 4 bases, with 8 bases between. The CDR3 is 12 amino acids. CDR3 nucleotides: TGTGCCATCAGTACAGACCCCTATGGCTACACCTTC. Its protein is CAISTDPYGYTF.

The genes are TRBV5-1 and TRBJ2-7; 9 nucleotides agree with TRBD2. The CDR3 consists of 15 residues. The V gene's germline CDR1 is SGHRS and CDR2 YFSETQ. V dropped 3 bases and J dropped 0; count of bases not matched to a gene: 4. The CDR3 DNA sequence: TGCGCCAGCAGCTGGACTAGCGCTCCCTCCTACGAGCAGTACTTC. Translation gives CASSWTSAPSYEQYF. Together with reference TRBV5-1 and TRBJ2-7, the CDR3 gives the full variable domain: KAGVTQTPRYLIKTRGQQVTLSCSPISGHRSVSWYQQTPGQGLQFLFEYFSETQRNKGNFPGRFSGRQFSNSRSEMNVSTLELGDSALYLCASSWTSAPSYEQYFGPGTRLTVT.

This chain connects TRBV28 to TRBJ2-3; unclear D gene. In germline, CDR1 is MDHEN, CDR2 SYDVKM. This CDR3 spans 14 amino acids. Between the trimmed V and J ends, which lost 3 bases and 1 base, there was a span of 8 bases. The CDR3: CASSFYGGTDTQYF. In nucleotides, the CDR3 is TGTGCCAGCAGTTTCTATGGGGGCACAGATACGCAGTATTTT.

The V gene is TRBV30, the J gene TRBJ1-2, with D hard to call. Looked up from germline, CDR1 is GTSNPN and CDR2 is SVGIG (reference sequence). V was shortened by 0 bases and J by 2 bases, with 7 bases between the two germline ends. The CDR3 consists of 13 residues. In DNA form, the CDR3 reads TGTGCCTGGAGTGTGACCCCGAACTATGGCTACACCTTC. It encodes CAWSVTPNYGYTF.

The chain couples TRBV7-9 to TRBJ2-7; perhaps TRBD2 as D (6 bases). Germline CDR1 reads SEHNR; CDR2 reads FQNEAQ (reference sequence). The CDR3 extends over 13 amino acids. V shed 7 bases and J shed 2 bases, with 12 bases lying between them. The CDR3: CASTPPGAYEQYF. The CDR3 DNA follows: TGTGCCAGCACACCCCCGGGGGCCTACGAGCAGTACTTC.

V usage is TRBV15 and J usage is TRBJ2-7; 7 bases match TRBD1. The CDR3 contains 13 residues. Losses at the gene ends were 5 bases for V and 6 bases for J; bases not matched to a gene: 7. Germline-derived CDR1 and CDR2 are LNHNV and YYDKDF (reference sequence). Here the CDR3 DNA reads TGTGCCACCAGCGGACGACAGGGAAGCGAGCAGTACTTC. It translates to CATSGRQGSEQYF. The full variable domain, in which reference TRBV15 and TRBJ2-7 provide the parts outside the CDR3, is DAMVIQNPRYQVTQFGKPVTLSCSQTLNHNVMYWYQQKSSQAPKLLFHYYDKDFNNEADTPDNFQSRRPNTSFCFLDIRSPGLGDTAMYLCATSGRQGSEQYFGPGTRLTVT.

This clone was found once. The chain joins TRBV9 to TRBJ1-1; 7 bases agree with TRBD1. This CDR3 is built from 12 residues. V shed 4 bases and J 9 bases; nucleotides not matched to a gene: 6. Germline-derived CDR1 and CDR2 are SGDLS and YYNGEE. CDR3 sequence reads: CASSQDRSKAFF. Here the CDR3 DNA reads TGTGCCAGCAGCCAGGACAGGAGTAAAGCTTTCTTT.